Listed below are T cell receptor beta chains from one sample, sequenced in a study of blood T cell repertoires in COVID-19. The repertoire was sequenced with immunoSEQ multiplex PCR; TCRdb's copy has only in-frame clones and lacks some. The sample holds more than 200,000 clones, over 75% seen once. The sequencing sample was made of peripheral blood. These receptors all come from an elderly woman with acute or convalescent COVID-19. The CDR3 runs from the conserved cysteine through the conserved F or W. D genes are given only for firm matches. Size tells how often a clone was seen (once, few, many) or the class of an expanded clone, and some rows leave it out.

D | size | J | length | V | DNA | CDR3
TRBD1 | few | TRBJ1-1 | 14 | TRBV5-6 | TGTGCCAGCAGCTTCAGGGGGATGAACACTGAAGCTTTCTTT | CASSFRGMNTEAFF
- | - | TRBJ1-2 | 14 | TRBV19 | TGTGCCAGTAGTATAGCTGGGCTAAACTATGGCTACACCTTC | CASSIAGLNYGYTF
- | - | TRBJ2-1 | 17 | TRBV7-8 | TGTGCCAGCAGCCCCCCGATGAGACTCCAGCGAGCGGGTGAGCAGTTCTTC | CASSPPMRLQRAGEQFF
- | - | TRBJ1-5 | 13 | TRBV7-8 | TGTGCCAGCAGCTTGGCGGCGGGTCAGCCCCAGCATTTT | CASSLAAGQPQHF
TRBD2 | once | TRBJ2-7 | 16 | TRBV10-3 | TGTGCCATCAGTGAGCGCGGACTAGCGGGGACCTACGAGCAGTACTTC | CAISERGLAGTYEQYF
- | once | TRBJ1-4 | 11 | TRBV20-1 | TGCAGTGCCACCCACGGGGAAAAACTGTTTTTT | CSATHGEKLFF
- | - | TRBJ2-5 | 13 | TRBV3-1/TRBV3-2 | TGTGCCAGCAGCCAACCGGGTCAAGAGACCCAGTACTTC | CASSQPGQETQYF
- | - | TRBJ2-1 | 13 | TRBV2 | TGTGCCAGCAGGGCGGCGAGGCTAGATGAGCAGTTCTTC | CASRAARLDEQFF
- | once | TRBJ1-2 | 14 | TRBV19 | TGTGCCAGTAGTGAAACCCTCCGAGGCTATGGCTACACCTTC | CASSETLRGYGYTF
TRBD2 | - | TRBJ2-1 | 16 | TRBV9 | TGTGCCAGCAGCCTTCCTAGCGGGGGCGGATACAATGAGCAGTTCTTC | CASSLPSGGGYNEQFF
TRBD1 | - | TRBJ1-2 | 14 | TRBV6-5 | TGTGCCAGCAGAACATGGACAGGTCACTATGGCTACACCTTC | CASRTWTGHYGYTF
- | - | TRBJ1-5 | 15 | TRBV3-1/TRBV3-2 | TGTGCCAGCAGCCAAGGTAGACAGGTCAATCAGCCCCAGCATTTT | CASSQGRQVNQPQHF
- | - | TRBJ1-1 | 15 | TRBV5-6 | TGTGCCAGCAGCTTGACGGGTGAACCTAACACTGAAGCTTTCTTT | CASSLTGEPNTEAFF
TRBD1 | - | TRBJ2-1 | 15 | TRBV7-2 | TGTGCCAGCAGCTTCCGGACAGGCAGCGGAAATGAGCAGTTCTTC | CASSFRTGSGNEQFF
TRBD2 | - | TRBJ2-1 | 15 | TRBV15 | TGTGCCACCCTAAGTGGGGGGAGGGTCAGCAATGAGCAGTTCTTC | CATLSGGRVSNEQFF
TRBD1 | few | TRBJ2-2 | 16 | TRBV5-1 | TGCGCCAGCAGCCCACGGACAGGACTGAACACCGGGGAGCTGTTTTTT | CASSPRTGLNTGELFF
- | - | TRBJ2-1 | 15 | TRBV19 | TGTGCCAGTAGTTCCTCTACACAGAACTACAATGAGCAGTTCTTC | CASSSSTQNYNEQFF
TRBD2 | - | TRBJ2-1 | 15 | TRBV25-1 | TGTGCCAGCAGTGGTACTAGCGGGAGTTCAGATGAGCAGTTCTTC | CASSGTSGSSDEQFF
TRBD1 | - | TRBJ2-7 | 14 | TRBV5-1 | TGCGCCAGCAGCCCGGGACAGGGGGCTGGCGAGCAGTACTTC | CASSPGQGAGEQYF